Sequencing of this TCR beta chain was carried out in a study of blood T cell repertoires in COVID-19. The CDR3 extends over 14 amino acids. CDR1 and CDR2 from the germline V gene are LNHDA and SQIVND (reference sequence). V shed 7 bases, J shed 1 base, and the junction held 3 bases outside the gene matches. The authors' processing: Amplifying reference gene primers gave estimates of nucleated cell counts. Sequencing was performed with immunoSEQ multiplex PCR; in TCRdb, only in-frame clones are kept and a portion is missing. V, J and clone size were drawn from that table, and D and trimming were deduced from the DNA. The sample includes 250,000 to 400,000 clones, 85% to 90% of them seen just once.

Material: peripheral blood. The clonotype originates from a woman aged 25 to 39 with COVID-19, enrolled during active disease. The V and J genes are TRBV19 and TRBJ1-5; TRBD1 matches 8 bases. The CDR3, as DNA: TGTGCCAGTATGGACAGGGTAAGCAATCAGCCCCAGCATTTT. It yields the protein CASMDRVSNQPQHF.